The 14 T cell receptor beta chains below all came from one sample that was sequenced in a study of spatial heterogeneity in lung cancer. Broader study findings: Tumor mutation count correlated with how many alpha and beta TCRs expanded intratumorally.

These receptors have no known antigen. Time point of the sample: sample taken at primary tumor resection. TCRdb redid the calling of the 5' RACE reads with MiXCR, one entry per CDR3 protein. The table lists some 96,000 distinct CDR3 sequences, approximately 4.7% of them singletons. The sequenced sample was lung tumor tissue, obtained at surgery. These TCRs come from a male donor with early-stage non-small cell lung cancer.

At least ten counts were recorded for this clonotype. The V and J genes are TRBV2 and TRBJ1-4, with a tentative D call TRBD1 (6 bases). The germline CDR1 and CDR2 sequences are SNHLY and FYNNEI. Trimming stripped 8 bases from V and 4 bases from J, with 11 bases between. This CDR3 has 13 residues. CDR3 sequence (DNA): TGTGCCAGCGGACAGTCTTATAATGAAAAACTGTTTTTT. Its translation is CASGQSYNEKLFF. The entire variable domain, with the rest obtained from reference TRBV2 and TRBJ1-4, is as follows: EPEVTQTPSHQVTQMGQEVILRCVPISNHLYFYWYRQILGQKVEFLVSFYNNEISEKSEIFDDQFSVERPDGSNFTLKIRSTKLEDSAMYFCASGQSYNEKLFFGSGTQLSVL.

There are a few counts of this clonotype. The gene calls are TRBV11-2 and TRBJ2-1; no clear D gene. Germline V gene data show CDR1 as SGHAT and CDR2 as FQNNGV. This CDR3 region has 15 residues. Trimming took off 5 bases at V and 0 bases at J, with 11 bases between the two ends. The CDR3 coding sequence is TGTGCCAGCAGCCACATACAACTCTCCTACAATGAGCAGTTCTTC. The encoded protein is CASSHIQLSYNEQFF.

The V call is TRBV10-3, the J call TRBJ1-1; 8 bases are a match to TRBD1. The CDR3 sequence is 13 residues long. Per the germline V gene, CDR1 is ENHRY and CDR2 is SYGVKD. The V segment lost 6 bases and the J segment 9 bases; nucleotides outside the gene matches: 9. The CDR3 loop is CAIRTDREPKAFF. Here the CDR3 DNA reads TGTGCCATCAGGACGGACAGGGAGCCTAAAGCTTTCTTT.

This clonotype qualifies as medium-sized. The chain's CDR3 is CASSFSSQVGGYTF. The CDR3 DNA reads as TGTGCCAGCAGTTTCTCCTCTCAAGTGGGGGGCTACACCTTC. The V gene is TRBV12-3 or TRBV12-4, the J gene TRBJ1-2; D uncertain. V was shortened by 3 bases and J by 8 bases, with 16 bases between the two germline ends. The CDR3 has 14 amino acids.

This clonotype has ten or more counts. The chain links TRBV7-2 to TRBJ2-6, with D hard to call. Germline CDR1 SGHTA, CDR2 FQGNSA. This CDR3 spans 14 amino acids. The V end was cut by 5 bases, the J end by 2 bases, with 7 bases between. DNA of the CDR3: TGTGCCAGCAGCCCAGGTGCTGGGGCCAACGTCCTGACTTTC. Protein sequence: CASSPGAGANVLTF.

This clonotype was counted ten times or more. The rearrangement joins TRBV2 to TRBJ2-1; D uncertain. Trimming took off 5 bases at V and 5 bases at J, with 4 bases between the two ends. Germline V gives CDR1 SNHLY, CDR2 FYNNEI. The CDR3 spans 11 residues. The CDR3: CASSPNNEQFF. The CDR3 DNA follows: TGTGCCAGCAGTCCGAACAATGAGCAGTTCTTC.

At least ten counts were recorded for this clonotype. The V and J genes are TRBV3-1 and TRBJ1-1, with D hard to call. V shed 1 base and J shed 8 bases, with 8 bases lying between them. The germline V gene has CDR1 LGHDT and CDR2 YNNKEL (reference sequence). The CDR3 runs 12 residues. The CDR3 loop is CASSQVSQEAFF. In nucleotides, the CDR3 is TGTGCCAGCAGCCAAGTCTCCCAGGAAGCTTTCTTT.

In this sample, this clonotype turned up many times. The J gene is TRBJ1-2, the V gene TRBV5-1, with D perhaps TRBD1 (5 bases). Germline-derived CDR1 and CDR2 are SGHRS and YFSETQ. CDR3 length: 15 residues. Deletions cut 1 base from V and 4 bases from J, with 14 bases between. CDR3 bases: TGCGCCAGCAGCTTGCGGTCAGGGCCGCTCTATGGCTACACCTTC. It codes for CASSLRSGPLYGYTF.

The chain is built from TRBV5-1 and TRBJ2-7, with D possibly being TRBD1 or TRBD2 (5 bases each). The CDR3 totals 14 residues. V was trimmed by 4 bases and J by 2 bases, leaving 13 bases between them. Germline values: CDR1 SGHRS, CDR2 YFSETQ. Written as DNA, the CDR3 is TGCGCCAGCAGCCCGGGGACGGACACCTACGAGCAGTACTTC. Translating it yields CASSPGTDTYEQYF.

This clonotype has a count of ten or more. The V call is TRBV3-1, the J call TRBJ2-3, with D maybe TRBD2 (6 bases). This CDR3 spans 13 amino acids. Trimming took off 4 bases at V and 2 bases at J, with 7 bases between the two ends. Germline-derived CDR1 and CDR2 are LGHDT and YNNKEL (reference sequence). The CDR3 region has the DNA TGTGCCAGCAGCCGGACTAACACAGATACGCAGTATTTT. This encodes CASSRTNTDTQYF.

This clonotype was seen repeatedly, ten times or more. The J gene is TRBJ2-2, the V gene TRBV25-1; D gene ambiguous. Germline V CDR1 and CDR2: MGHDK, SYGVNS. V was shortened by 6 bases and J by 1 base, with 0 bases between the two germline ends. The CDR3 covers 11 residues. The CDR3 nucleotides read TGTGCCAGCAGGAACACCGGGGAGCTGTTTTTT. This translates into CASRNTGELFF.

There are many counts of this clonotype. The rearrangement links TRBV7-9 to TRBJ2-7, with no clear D. CDR1 and CDR2 (germline): SEHNR, FQNEAQ (reference sequence). V was pared by 1 base and J by 2 bases, with 9 bases between. The CDR3 is 14 amino acids. CDR3 nucleotides: TGTGCCAGCAGCTTAGTAGACTTTACCTACGAGCAGTACTTC. Encoded protein: CASSLVDFTYEQYF.

This clonotype was counted ten times or more. This rearrangement joins TRBV12-3 or TRBV12-4 to TRBJ2-7; a weak D match, TRBD2 (6 bases). Trimming left V 2 bases short and J 5 bases short, with 13 bases between. The CDR3 sequence is 14 residues long. Written as DNA, the CDR3 is TGTGCCAGCAGTTTATCGGGCGGGACCGACGAGCAGTACTTC. This gives the protein CASSLSGGTDEQYF.

This clonotype has ten or more counts. The CDR3 sequence is CSARGTSVPDSYNEQFF. As DNA, the CDR3 is TGCAGTGCTAGAGGGACTAGCGTCCCCGACTCCTACAATGAGCAGTTCTTC. The V and J genes are TRBV20-1 and TRBJ2-1, with 9 bases lining up with TRBD2. Germline CDR1 reads DFQATT; CDR2 reads SNEGSKA (reference sequence). This CDR3 region has 17 residues. With V trimmed by 1 base and J by 0 bases, 7 bases remained unmatched.